A single sample gave rise to the 18 T cell receptor beta chains below, sequenced in a study of control samples from healthy donors and cancer patients. Repertoires were generated with immunoSEQ multiplex PCR, while TCRdb's copy carries only in-frame clones and drops some. The table has about 100,000 clones, roughly 80% seen once. What was sequenced was blood. All receptors come from a man aged 25-45 years in good health.

This clone was recorded a few times. This rearrangement joins TRBV5-1 to TRBJ1-3; TRBD1 aligns across 8 bases. Germline-derived CDR1 and CDR2 are SGHRS and YFSETQ. The CDR3 runs to 15 residues. With 3 bases clipped from V and 4 bases from J, the junction kept 6 bases outside the gene matches. CDR3 nucleotides: TGCGCCAGCAGCTCCCTAGGGGACAGGGGAAACACCATATATTTT. This translates into CASSSLGDRGNTIYF. The full variable domain, completed using reference TRBV5-1 and TRBJ1-3, is KAGVTQTPRYLIKTRGQQVTLSCSPISGHRSVSWYQQTPGQGLQFLFEYFSETQRNKGNFPGRFSGRQFSNSRSEMNVSTLELGDSALYLCASSSLGDRGNTIYFGEGSWLTVV.

The chain joins TRBV5-8 to TRBJ1-2; D is possibly TRBD1 (5 bases). This CDR3 region has 16 residues. Germline V gene sequence: CDR1 SGHTS, CDR2 YDEGEE. V was cut by 0 bases and J by 8 bases, with 20 bases left in between. DNA of the CDR3: TGTGCCAGCAGCTTGGTCGACCCAGGGAGGGTGGAAGGCTACACCTTC. Translated: CASSLVDPGRVEGYTF.

A single count supports this clone. The chain is built from TRBV5-1 and TRBJ2-2; D is ambiguous. In germline, CDR1 is SGHRS, CDR2 YFSETQ. The CDR3 length is 18 residues. The V end was cut by 4 bases, the J end by 1 base, with 20 bases between. The DNA for the CDR3 is TGCGCCAGCAGCCCGACCAACCAAGCCTCGCGGAACACCGGGGAGCTGTTTTTT. It translates to CASSPTNQASRNTGELFF.

The rearrangement joins TRBV28 to TRBJ1-2; D gene unclear. The V gene lost 5 bases and the J gene lost 8 bases, with 18 bases spanning the gap. CDR3 length: 14 residues. Germline V gene data show CDR1 as MDHEN and CDR2 as SYDVKM. The CDR3 region has the DNA TGTGCCAGCAGTCCCCTCGGGCGTCGAGGAGGCTACACCTTC. Translated, it gives CASSPLGRRGGYTF.

The V and J genes are TRBV29-1 and TRBJ1-1; D is possibly TRBD1 (5 bases). Between the trimmed V and J ends, which lost 6 bases and 5 bases, there was a span of 19 bases. The CDR3 totals 14 residues. In germline, CDR1 is SQVTM, CDR2 ANQGSEA. CDR3 coding DNA: TGCAGCGTCCGCCGTCCGCAGGGAGGTACTGAAGCTTTCTTT. Amino acid sequence: CSVRRPQGGTEAFF.

This chain links TRBV9 with TRBJ1-2, with 8 bases identical to TRBD1. In germline, CDR1 is SGDLS, CDR2 YYNGEE. The CDR3 is 15 amino acids. V shed 0 bases, J shed 7 bases, and the junction held 8 bases outside the gene matches. CDR3 DNA sequence: TGTGCCAGCAGCGTAGGAGCGACAGGGGTTATTGGCTACACCTTC. This encodes CASSVGATGVIGYTF.

The chain uses TRBV7-9 and TRBJ2-7, with TRBD2 matching over 8 bases. The CDR3 length is 14 residues. V gave up 6 bases and J gave up 3 bases; unmatched junction bases: 7. Germline-derived CDR1 and CDR2 are SEHNR and FQNEAQ (reference sequence). CDR3 in amino acids: CASSRTSLHYEQYF. The CDR3 DNA follows: TGTGCCAGCAGTCGGACTAGCCTCCACTACGAGCAGTACTTC. The full variable domain, its missing parts supplied by reference TRBV7-9 and TRBJ2-7, is DTGVSQNPRHKITKRGQNVTFRCDPISEHNRLYWYRQTLGQGPEFLTYFQNEAQLEKSRLLSDRFSAERPKGSFSTLEIQRTEQGDSAMYLCASSRTSLHYEQYFGPGTRLTVT.

The genes are TRBV11-2 and TRBJ2-3; TRBD1 agrees at 10 bases. CDR3 length: 15 residues. Per the germline V gene, CDR1 is SGHAT and CDR2 is FQNNGV. With 4 bases clipped from V and 4 bases from J, the junction kept 5 bases outside the gene matches. Written as DNA, the CDR3 is TGTGCCAGCAGCTACTCCGGGACAGGGGCAGATACGCAGTATTTT. It translates to CASSYSGTGADTQYF.

This clone was seen a few times. This chain joins TRBV19 and TRBJ2-7; D perhaps matches TRBD2 (6 bases). The CDR3 extends over 13 amino acids. V lost 8 bases, J lost 5 bases, and 16 bases lay in between. Germline V gene lookup returns CDR1 LNHDA and CDR2 SQIVND (reference sequence). CDR3 amino acids: CASSSGTGDEQYF. The CDR3 DNA sequence: TGTGCCAGTTCGTCCGGGACGGGGGACGAGCAGTACTTC.

The chain has TRBV18 and TRBJ2-3; D call uncertain. The CDR3 totals 14 residues. Trimming removed 3 bases from V and 1 base from J, with 8 bases in between. Germline assignment: CDR1 KGHSH and CDR2 LQKENI. The CDR3 here is CASSPNGGTDTQYF. The CDR3 DNA reads as TGTGCCAGCTCACCTAATGGGGGCACAGATACGCAGTATTTT.

Only a few counts were recorded for this clone. The rearrangement uses TRBV7-8 and TRBJ2-5; tentatively, D is TRBD1 (6 bases). The germline V and J ends were trimmed by 8 bases and 5 bases, with 18 bases remaining between them. Germline V gene data show CDR1 as SGHVS and CDR2 as FQNEAQ. This CDR3 has 14 amino acids. CDR3 sequence reads: CASLLQGWGETQYF. The DNA for the CDR3 is TGTGCCAGCCTGTTACAGGGTTGGGGGGAGACCCAGTACTTC.

The chain employs TRBV6-5 and TRBJ2-6; a possible D gene is TRBD2 (5 bases). The CDR3 extends over 15 amino acids. V gave up 5 bases and J gave up 2 bases, with 10 bases separating them. Germline V gene lookup returns CDR1 MNHEY and CDR2 SVGAGI. The CDR3: CASSPGSAGANVLTF. CDR3 sequence (DNA): TGTGCCAGCAGTCCGGGGTCCGCTGGGGCCAACGTCCTGACTTTC.

On this clone: The sample holds other DNA sequences that translate to the same CDR3. The chain has TRBV9 and TRBJ2-7; 10 bases align to TRBD1. This CDR3 spans 14 amino acids. Germline CDR1 is SGDLS and CDR2 is YYNGEE. V trimming: 2 bases; J trimming: 2 bases; junction bases outside the gene matches: 1. The CDR3 DNA reads as TGTGCCAGCAGCGTGGGGACAGGGGCCTACGAGCAGTACTTC. Translated, it gives CASSVGTGAYEQYF. The full variable domain, its missing parts supplied by reference TRBV9 and TRBJ2-7, is DSGVTQTPKHLITATGQRVTLRCSPRSGDLSVYWYQQSLDQGLQFLIQYYNGEERAKGNILERFSAQQFPDLHSELNLSSLELGDSALYFCASSVGTGAYEQYFGPGTRLTVT.

The chain recombines TRBV7-3 with TRBJ2-5; D is possibly TRBD2 (6 bases). Germline V gene data show CDR1 as SGHTA and CDR2 as FQGTGA. Trimming removed 5 bases at V and 5 bases at J, with 15 bases between. This CDR3 region has 14 residues. The CDR3 region is CASSPGSAGETQYF. The CDR3 DNA reads as TGTGCCAGCAGCCCCGGGTCCGCGGGGGAGACCCAGTACTTC.

Comment on this clone: Relative to the germline gene, one junction end is altered; a read error may explain this. The V call is TRBV28, the J call TRBJ1-5; D is perhaps TRBD1 (6 bases). The V gene's germline CDR1 is MDHEN and CDR2 SYDVKM. This CDR3 spans 15 amino acids. The CDR3 DNA sequence: TGTGCCAGCACTTTAGGGGGGAGGTGGAGTCAGCCCCAGCATTTT. Translated: CASTLGGRWSQPQHF.

Comment on this clone: This CDR3 is also generated by other DNA sequences in the sample. The chain employs TRBV2 and TRBJ2-3, with TRBD2 matching over 15 bases. The germline V gene encodes CDR1 SNHLY and CDR2 FYNNEI. V shed 6 bases and J 1 base; nucleotides not matched to a gene: 8. The CDR3 is 18 amino acids. CDR3 in amino acids: CASSAGTSGGRGTDTQYF. CDR3 DNA sequence: TGTGCCAGCAGCGCGGGGACTAGCGGGGGGCGGGGCACAGATACGCAGTATTTT.

This chain connects TRBV6-5 to TRBJ1-2, with TRBD1 identical over 8 bases. Germline V lookup: CDR1 MNHEY, CDR2 SVGAGI. V shed 6 bases, J shed 6 bases, and the junction held 6 bases outside the gene matches. The CDR3 runs 13 residues. The CDR3 spells CASSADRGDGYTF. CDR3 sequence (DNA): TGTGCCAGCAGCGCCGACAGGGGAGATGGCTACACCTTC.

The chain carries TRBV2 and TRBJ2-1; 8 bases are shared with TRBD2. The CDR3 contains 14 residues. Germline V CDR1 and CDR2: SNHLY, FYNNEI. V was pared by 7 bases and J by 5 bases, with 7 bases of the junction left unmatched. This CDR3 reads CASTARGANNEQFF. The CDR3 coding sequence is TGTGCCAGCACCGCGCGGGGGGCAAACAATGAGCAGTTCTTC.